This TCR beta chain was identified in a study of CD8+CD57+ T cells in acquired aplastic anemia. Overall study: Healthy donors gave approximately 10 million reads on average for CD4+ cells.

General study points: It was found that approximately 29 CD8+ CDR3 sequences were shared between patients and controls.

Germline CDR1 reads KGHDR; CDR2 reads SFDVKD. The CDR3 has 13 residues. TCR beta VDJ and CDR3 profiling used genomic DNA as template. TCRdb processed the reads anew with MiXCR; each CDR3 protein has one entry. The repertoire holds 200,000 to 250,000 distinct CDR3 sequences, with around 32% as singletons. Notes on this clonotype: Its antigen is as yet unknown. The junction and the germline gene differ at one end; a read error may be behind it.

The clonotype originates from a human donor in good health, serving as a control. The V and J genes are TRBV24-1 and TRBJ2-5; 10 positions match TRBD2. Sequenced sample: sorted CD4+, CD8+, or CD8+CD57+ T cells (not recorded which) from PBMCs. The CDR3 nucleotides read TGTGCCACCAGTGGAACTAGCGGGACAGCCCTAGACTTC. This translates into CATSGTSGTALDF.